The 3 T cell receptor beta chains below were found in one sample sequenced in a study of control samples from healthy donors and cancer patients. Generated by immunoSEQ multiplex PCR, the TCRdb table keeps only in-frame clones and is missing some. This table holds 100,000 to 150,000 clones, 90% found once. The sequenced material came from blood. The receptors originated from a man younger than 35 in good health.

The gene calls are TRBV13 and TRBJ1-2; 9 nucleotides align to TRBD1. V lost 5 bases to trimming and J lost 7 bases; unmatched junction nucleotides: 14. The length of the CDR3 is 16 residues. Per germline, CDR1 PRHDT and CDR2 FYEKMQ (reference sequence). This CDR3 reads CASSPPGQGRSGGYTF. The CDR3 region has the DNA TGTGCCAGCAGCCCCCCCGGACAGGGGCGATCAGGTGGCTACACCTTC.

The DNA of the CDR3 is TGCAGCGTTAAAACCGGGTCCAACTATGGCTACACCTTC. Encoded protein: CSVKTGSNYGYTF. The chain joins TRBV29-1 to TRBJ1-2; no clear D. The CDR3 loop spans 13 amino acids. Germline lookup yields CDR1 SQVTM and CDR2 ANQGSEA. Trimming left V 5 bases short and J 2 bases short, with 12 bases between.

This clone appeared once. The chain couples TRBV9 to TRBJ1-2; possibly TRBD1 for D (5 bases). This CDR3 has 13 amino acids. Trimming left V 0 bases short and J 11 bases short, with 14 bases between. Germline V gene lookup returns CDR1 SGDLS and CDR2 YYNGEE. The CDR3 loop is CASSVGGVEEYTF. The CDR3 coding sequence is TGTGCCAGCAGCGTAGGAGGGGTTGAGGAGTACACCTTC. Supplemented by reference TRBV9 and TRBJ1-2, the full variable domain reads DSGVTQTPKHLITATGQRVTLRCSPRSGDLSVYWYQQSLDQGLQFLIQYYNGEERAKGNILERFSAQQFPDLHSELNLSSLELGDSALYFCASSVGGVEEYTFGSGTRLTVV.